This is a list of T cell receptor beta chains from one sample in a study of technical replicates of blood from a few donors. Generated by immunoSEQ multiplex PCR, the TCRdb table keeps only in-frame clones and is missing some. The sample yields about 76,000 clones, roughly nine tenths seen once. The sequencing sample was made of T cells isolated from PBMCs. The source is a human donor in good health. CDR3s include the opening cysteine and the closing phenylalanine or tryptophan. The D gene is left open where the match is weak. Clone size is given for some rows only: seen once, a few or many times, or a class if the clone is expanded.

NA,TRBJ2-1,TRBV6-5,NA,CASRYRDFSYNEQFF,TGTGCCAGCAGATACCGGGACTTCTCCTACAATGAGCAGTTCTTC
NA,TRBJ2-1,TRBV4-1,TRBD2,CASSQGQGLAGGPPFLNEQFF,TGCGCCAGCAGCCAAGGCCAGGGACTAGCGGGAGGGCCACCGTTTCTGAATGAGCAGTTCTTC
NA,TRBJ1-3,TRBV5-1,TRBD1,CASSLGRQGEGNTIYF,TGCGCCAGCAGCTTGGGACGACAGGGGGAAGGAAACACCATATATTTT
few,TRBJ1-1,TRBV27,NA,CASNLNSGTEAFF,TGTGCCAGCAACCTTAATAGCGGCACTGAAGCTTTCTTT
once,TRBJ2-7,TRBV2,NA,CASSLSSYEQYF,TGTGCCAGCAGTCTTAGCTCCTACGAGCAGTACTTC
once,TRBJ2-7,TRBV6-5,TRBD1,CASRTTGYEQYF,TGTGCCAGCAGAACGACAGGGTACGAGCAGTACTTC
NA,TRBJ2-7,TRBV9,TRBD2,CASSVSGGAEVEQYF,TGTGCCAGCAGCGTTAGCGGGGGGGCTGAGGTCGAGCAGTACTTC
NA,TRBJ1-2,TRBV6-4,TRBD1,CASSVSGTGGPTNYGYTF,TGTGCCAGCAGTGTATCCGGGACAGGGGGGCCAACTAACTATGGCTACACCTTC
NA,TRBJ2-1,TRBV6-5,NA,CASSSSGRAYNEQFF,TGTGCCAGCAGTTCCTCCGGCCGGGCCTACAATGAGCAGTTCTTC
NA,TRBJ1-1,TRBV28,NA,CASSLLLRAEAFF,TGTGCCAGCAGTCTCCTCTTGCGGGCTGAAGCTTTCTTT